The present TCR beta chain was sequenced within a study of STAT5B mutations in CD4+ large granular lymphocyte leukemia. General study results and limits: TRBV06-family usage was enriched in top patient clones (8/27) versus controls (2/35). Main leukemic clonotypes were patient-specific, but roughly 25% appeared at low frequency elsewhere.

V lost 7 bases to trimming and J lost 0 bases; unmatched junction nucleotides: 2. The germline CDR1 and CDR2 sequences are SEHNR and FQNEAQ (reference sequence). There are 13 residues in the CDR3. This was a survey-level run. TCRdb's table, derived via immunoSEQ multiplex PCR, lists solely in-frame clones and lacks some. Here the sample spans roughly 36,000 clones, more than 70% being singletons. This clone has just one count. Its antigen remains unknown. V gene TRBV7-9 combines with J gene TRBJ2-5; 7 bases map to TRBD1. The origin of this receptor is a human donor in good health. The sequencing input was CD4+ T cells from blood buffy coats. The CDR3 DNA is TGTGCCAGCACGACAGGGAACCAAGAGACCCAGTACTTC. The encoded protein is CASTTGNQETQYF.